Only a few counts were recorded for the clone carrying this T cell receptor (beta chain). Its antigen is not identified. This specimen belongs to a study of CD8 T cells in ankylosing spondylitis. Findings of the study overall: Some motif variants had been reported before (in reactive arthritis synovial fluid and blood). The clones that were linked to disease were reported to be significantly enriched in matched synovial fluid samples from ankylosing spondylitis patients. Peripheral blood held disease-linked clones only at relatively low frequency, and these were CD8+.

Construction of TCR beta libraries was performed using quantitative 5'-RACE with molecular barcodes. A single record per CDR3 protein comes from TCRdb applying MiXCR to the 5' RACE reads. Of under 250,000 distinct CDR3 sequences in the sample, around 8% were seen once. Trimming removed 3 bases from V and 1 base from J, with 19 bases in between. CDR3 length: 17 amino acids. Sequencing was performed on blood, either unsorted or a sorted T cell fraction (not recorded which). The sequence derives from a female donor with ankylosing spondylitis or in good health (not recorded which). The rearrangement uses TRBV12-3 or TRBV12-4 and TRBJ2-7; the D gene could be TRBD1 or TRBD2 (6 bases each). CDR3 in DNA: TGTGCCAGCAGTTTTACCCTAACTGGAGGGGGGTCCTACGAGCAGTACTTC. Amino acid sequence: CASSFTLTGGGSYEQYF.